Following are 22 T cell receptor beta chains from one sample sequenced in a study of cytomegalovirus exposure and HLA in healthy donors. The PCR was carried out with 60 Vbeta primers and 13 Jbeta primers. Only in-frame clones appear in the TCRdb table, and some are missing; sequencing was by immunoSEQ multiplex PCR. This sample's table reports around 140,000 clones. The source material was PBMCs. The receptor source for this set is a male donor in good health and CMV-seronegative.

The V call is TRBV6-5, the J call TRBJ2-3; TRBD2 aligns across 11 bases. Germline-derived CDR1 and CDR2 are MNHEY and SVGAGI. The CDR3 has 15 residues. V lost 6 bases and J lost 4; bases outside the gene matches: 6. The CDR3 loop reads CASRRGLAGPDTQYF. CDR3 bases: TGTGCCAGCAGGCGTGGACTAGCGGGCCCAGATACGCAGTATTTT.

V gene TRBV27 combines with J gene TRBJ2-5; D might be TRBD2 (5 bases). The CDR3 has 15 residues. V shed 1 base and J shed 2 bases, with 11 bases lying between them. Germline CDR1 reads MNHEY; CDR2 reads SMNVEV (reference sequence). CDR3 DNA sequence: TGTGCCAGCAGTTTATTAGGAGGAGGACAAGAGACCCAGTACTTC. This translates into CASSLLGGGQETQYF.

V gene TRBV25-1 combines with J gene TRBJ2-3; a weak D match, TRBD1 (6 bases). This CDR3 is built from 16 residues. Germline CDR1 MGHDK, CDR2 SYGVNS. Trimming stripped 7 bases from V and 1 base from J, with 18 bases between. The CDR3 loop is CASTTGTLHRTDTQYF. Written as DNA, the CDR3 is TGTGCCAGCACCACCGGGACACTCCACCGCACAGATACGCAGTATTTT. Looking up the rest from reference TRBV25-1 and TRBJ2-3 gives the full variable domain: EADIYQTPRYLVIGTGKKITLECSQTMGHDKMYWYQQDPGMELHLIHYSYGVNSTEKGDLSSESTVSRIRTEHFPLTLESARPSHTSQYLCASTTGTLHRTDTQYFGPGTRLTVL.

The V call is TRBV4-3, the J call TRBJ1-1, with no clear D. V lost 0 bases to trimming and J lost 5 bases, with 10 bases between them. The germline gives CDR1 LGHNA, CDR2 YSLEER. The CDR3 length is 14 residues. The CDR3 spells CASSQDPGMTEAFF. DNA for the CDR3: TGCGCCAGCAGCCAAGATCCGGGGATGACTGAAGCTTTCTTT.

V is TRBV6-5 and J is TRBJ1-3, with TRBD1 matching over 7 bases. V lost 5 bases, J lost 3 bases, and 7 bases stayed unmatched. The germline V gene encodes CDR1 MNHEY and CDR2 SVGAGI. The CDR3 is 15 residues long. CDR3 coding DNA: TGTGCCAGCAGTAGACAGGGTCTCGGTGGAAACACCATATATTTT. Encoded protein: CASSRQGLGGNTIYF.

This chain uses TRBV10-2 with TRBJ1-5; TRBD1 aligns across 10 bases. V shed 6 bases, J shed 3 bases, and the junction held 5 bases outside the gene matches. The CDR3 has 15 amino acids. Germline loops: CDR1 WSHSY, CDR2 SAAADI. The CDR3 spells CASSLGTGDNQPQHF. The CDR3 nucleotides read TGCGCCAGCAGCCTAGGGACAGGGGACAATCAGCCCCAGCATTTT.

The J gene is TRBJ1-1, the V gene TRBV7-9, with D possibly being TRBD1 (5 bases). Germline values: CDR1 SEHNR, CDR2 FQNEAQ (reference sequence). The V end lost 4 bases, the J end lost 13 bases, and 16 bases lay between the germline ends. The CDR3 has 12 amino acids. The CDR3 here is CASSSDGFTGFF. DNA of the CDR3: TGTGCCAGCAGCTCGGACGGATTCACAGGTTTCTTT.

V and J are TRBV6-1 and TRBJ2-1; 8 bases line up with TRBD2. V lost 8 bases, J lost 9 bases, and 12 bases stayed unmatched. CDR1 and CDR2 (germline): MNHNS, SASEGT. This CDR3 is built from 14 residues. Here the CDR3 DNA reads TGTGCCAGCCGGGAGGGGGACTCTACGGGTGAGCAGTTCTTC. This codes for CASREGDSTGEQFF.

The rearrangement links TRBV18 to TRBJ1-3; a weak D match, TRBD1 (6 bases). Germline V lookup: CDR1 KGHSH, CDR2 LQKENI. The V end was cut by 3 bases, the J end by 2 bases, with 14 bases between. CDR3 size: 16 residues. As DNA, the CDR3 is TGTGCCAGCTCACCGAATAACGCAGGGGCTGGAAACACCATATATTTT. It codes for CASSPNNAGAGNTIYF.

The rearrangement uses TRBV28 and TRBJ2-5; 7 bases align to TRBD1. The CDR3 covers 16 residues. With 5 bases clipped from V and 2 bases from J, the junction kept 11 bases outside the gene matches. The germline V gene encodes CDR1 MDHEN and CDR2 SYDVKM. CDR3 DNA sequence: TGTGCCAGCAGTCCCTCAACGCCGACAGGGCAAGAGACCCAGTACTTC. Its protein product is CASSPSTPTGQETQYF.

V is TRBV7-7 and J is TRBJ2-1; 10 positions match TRBD1. From germline, CDR1 is SSHAT and CDR2 FNYEAQ (reference sequence). Trimming cost V 1 base and J 8 bases; bases outside gene matches: 8. The CDR3 length is 16 residues. The CDR3 sequence is CASSLDLGTGVDEQFF. CDR3 coding DNA: TGTGCCAGCAGCTTAGACCTGGGGACAGGGGTGGATGAGCAGTTCTTC.

The V gene is TRBV11-2, the J gene TRBJ2-2; D uncertain. Deletions cut 5 bases from V and 6 bases from J, with 13 bases between. The CDR3 spans 14 residues. From germline, CDR1 is SGHAT and CDR2 FQNNGV. The CDR3 spells CASSLGPGAGELFF. Here the CDR3 DNA reads TGTGCCAGCAGCCTGGGCCCCGGTGCCGGGGAGCTGTTTTTT.

The J gene is TRBJ2-6, the V gene TRBV30; no reliable D call. Germline loops: CDR1 GTSNPN, CDR2 SVGIG (reference sequence). CDR3 length: 11 amino acids. The V end was cut by 6 bases, the J end by 2 bases, with 2 bases between. The CDR3 reads CACTGANVLTF. As DNA, the CDR3 is TGTGCCTGCACTGGGGCCAACGTCCTGACTTTC.

The rearrangement joins TRBV18 to TRBJ1-1; TRBD1 is a possible D gene (5 bases). Germline V CDR1 and CDR2: KGHSH, LQKENI. V was pared by 6 bases and J by 10 bases, with 18 bases between. The CDR3 spans 13 residues. DNA of the CDR3: TGTGCCAGCTCGCTACAGGAAGGGGCTGGAGCTTTCTTT. This sequence encodes CASSLQEGAGAFF.

The V and J genes are TRBV9 and TRBJ1-6, with 9 bases fitting TRBD1. V was clipped by 0 bases and J by 10 bases; unmatched bases: 5. Germline CDR1 SGDLS, CDR2 YYNGEE. The CDR3 totals 15 residues. In DNA, the CDR3 is TGTGCCAGCAGCGTAGCAAGGGACAGGGCCTCACCCCTCCACTTT. Translated: CASSVARDRASPLHF.

The V call is TRBV5-1, the J call TRBJ2-2; D gene unclear. The CDR3 runs to 16 residues. V was trimmed by 1 base and J by 0 bases, leaving 10 bases between them. Looked up from germline, CDR1 is SGHRS and CDR2 is YFSETQ. The CDR3 reads CASSLPVSTNTGELFF. As DNA, the CDR3 is TGCGCCAGCAGCTTGCCAGTCTCAACGAACACCGGGGAGCTGTTTTTT.

The J gene is TRBJ2-6, the V gene TRBV14; D gene ambiguous. The CDR3 covers 14 residues. The germline gives CDR1 SGHDN, CDR2 FVKESK. V lost 5 bases and J 0 bases, leaving 5 bases between the germline ends. CDR3 sequence (DNA): TGTGCCAGCAGCTTCTACTCTGGGGCCAACGTCCTGACTTTC. Translation: CASSFYSGANVLTF.

This sequence joins TRBV6-5 and TRBJ2-5; possible D gene TRBD2, 7 bases. V was shortened by 5 bases and J by 1 base, with 11 bases between the two germline ends. This CDR3 region has 14 residues. CDR1 is MNHEY, CDR2 SVGAGI, per germline. The CDR3 reads CASSLGGGQETQYF. Here the CDR3 DNA reads TGTGCCAGCAGTCTGGGAGGGGGCCAAGAGACCCAGTACTTC.

The chain carries TRBV4-2 and TRBJ1-4, with 7 bases identical to TRBD1. The germline CDR1 and CDR2 sequences are LGHNA and YNFKEQ. The CDR3 length is 15 residues. With V trimmed by 3 bases and J by 5 bases, 6 bases remained unmatched. The CDR3 nucleotides read TGTGCCAGCAGCCAGTGGACAGGCGAGAATGAAAAACTGTTTTTT. Translation gives CASSQWTGENEKLFF.

The rearrangement uses TRBV18 and TRBJ2-1; 10 bases fit TRBD1. The V gene's germline CDR1 is KGHSH and CDR2 LQKENI. The CDR3 has 16 residues. V lost 6 bases, J lost 2 bases, and 7 bases stayed unmatched. The CDR3 reads CASSPGQGGTYNEQFF. The CDR3, as DNA: TGTGCCAGCTCCCCAGGACAGGGGGGAACCTACAATGAGCAGTTCTTC.

This chain connects TRBV6-1 to TRBJ2-3; TRBD2 matches at 9 bases. This CDR3 region has 17 residues. Germline V lookup: CDR1 MNHNS, CDR2 SASEGT. Trimming removed 1 base from V and 1 base from J; junction bases left unmatched: 6. In DNA form, the CDR3 reads TGTGCCAGCAGTGAAGACCCGGGACTAGCAGGCACAGATACGCAGTATTTT. Protein product: CASSEDPGLAGTDTQYF.

This rearrangement joins TRBV30 to TRBJ2-2; D might be TRBD2 (6 bases). This CDR3 comprises 16 residues. The germline gives CDR1 GTSNPN, CDR2 SVGIG (reference sequence). V lost 2 bases and J lost 2, with 15 bases in between. As DNA, the CDR3 is TGTGCCTGGAGTCGTTCGGGACTTAAAAACACCGGGGAGCTGTTTTTT. Translation: CAWSRSGLKNTGELFF.